The next 16 T cell receptor beta chains were all read from a single sample in a study of blood T cell repertoires in COVID-19. The protocol was immunoSEQ multiplex PCR, while the TCRdb copy is restricted to in-frame clones and leaves out a portion. Of approximately 250,000 clones in the sample, 86% were seen once. Sequenced material: peripheral blood. These receptors were taken from a woman aged 55-70 years who had recovered from COVID-19.

CDR3 coding DNA: TGTGCCAGCGCGACAGCAGGTGGTGGCTATGGCTACACCTTC. Translation: CASATAGGGYGYTF. The chain couples TRBV9 to TRBJ1-2; tentative D call: TRBD1 (5 bases). The germline gives CDR1 SGDLS, CDR2 YYNGEE. CDR3 length: 14 amino acids. V was shortened by 7 bases and J by 4 bases, with 17 bases between the two germline ends.

Only one count was recorded for this clone. V is TRBV4-2 and J is TRBJ2-3; 8 bases match TRBD2. V shed 1 base and J 0 bases; nucleotides not matched to a gene: 6. The V gene's germline CDR1 is LGHNA and CDR2 YNFKEQ. The CDR3 loop spans 17 amino acids. The CDR3 loop reads CASSQAAGDLSTDTQYF. Written as DNA, the CDR3 is TGTGCCAGCAGCCAAGCAGCGGGGGACCTTAGCACAGATACGCAGTATTTT.

J is TRBJ2-3 and V is TRBV6-5; no reliable D call. The germline V gene has CDR1 MNHEY and CDR2 SVGAGI. With 5 bases removed from V and 0 bases from J, the gap between germline ends came to 9 bases. This CDR3 region has 14 residues. CDR3 bases: TGTGCCAGCAGTCCTCTCCCTAGCACAGATACGCAGTATTTT. This codes for CASSPLPSTDTQYF.

The chain couples TRBV2 to TRBJ2-5, with 9 positions matching TRBD2. V was pared by 6 bases and J by 6 bases, with 5 bases of the junction left unmatched. The CDR3 contains 13 residues. Germline assignment: CDR1 SNHLY and CDR2 FYNNEI. The CDR3 protein is CASRRTSEQTQYF. The CDR3 DNA is TGTGCCAGCAGGCGGACTAGCGAGCAGACCCAGTACTTC.

The chain combines TRBV7-2 with TRBJ1-4, with D unclear. The CDR3 contains 14 residues. Germline lookup yields CDR1 SGHTA and CDR2 FQGNSA. The germline V and J ends were trimmed by 1 base and 4 bases, with 7 bases remaining between them. Written as DNA, the CDR3 is TGTGCCAGCAGCTTAGAGAGGCTTAATGAAAAACTGTTTTTT. It yields the protein CASSLERLNEKLFF.

This clone has a single count. The rearrangement joins TRBV21-1 to TRBJ2-2; TRBD2 is taken as the D call from the table, unchecked against the DNA. TRBV21-1 is labeled a pseudogene. The CDR3 sequence is 15 residues long. The CDR3 bases are TGTGCCAGCAGCTTCGGGGGGCGAAGCACCGGGGAGCTGTTTTTT. Its translation is CASSFGGRSTGELFF.

The chain has TRBV2 and TRBJ1-3; D remains unclear. The V end was cut by 1 base, the J end by 1 base, with 17 bases between. Germline CDR1 SNHLY, CDR2 FYNNEI. The CDR3 is made up of 18 amino acids. The CDR3 loop is CASSEVWLRGGSGNTIYF. The CDR3 region has the DNA TGTGCCAGCAGTGAAGTGTGGTTGCGGGGAGGGTCTGGAAACACCATATATTTT. Drawing the rest from reference TRBV2 and TRBJ1-3, the complete variable domain is EPEVTQTPSHQVTQMGQEVILRCVPISNHLYFYWYRQILGQKVEFLVSFYNNEISEKSEIFDDQFSVERPDGSNFTLKIRSTKLEDSAMYFCASSEVWLRGGSGNTIYFGEGSWLTVV.

CDR3 in DNA: TGTGCCAGCTCGACAGGGGACCAAGAGACCCAGTACTTC. Translated: CASSTGDQETQYF. The rearrangement joins TRBV18 to TRBJ2-5; 8 bases match TRBD1. The CDR3 extends over 13 amino acids. Germline CDR1 and CDR2: KGHSH and LQKENI. V gave up 6 bases and J gave up 0 bases; unmatched junction bases: 0.

The rearrangement links TRBV7-9 to TRBJ1-4, with 11 bases fitting TRBD1. Germline assignment: CDR1 SEHNR and CDR2 FQNEAQ (reference sequence). CDR3 length: 19 residues. The V gene end was trimmed by 1 base and the J gene end by 8 bases; junction bases not matched to a gene: 15. The CDR3 loop is CASSLGYPGTGGIGEKLFF. CDR3 coding DNA: TGTGCCAGCAGCTTAGGTTACCCCGGGACAGGGGGAATCGGGGAAAAACTGTTTTTT.

This rearrangement joins TRBV9 to TRBJ2-3, with 9 bases aligning to TRBD2. There are 16 residues in the CDR3. CDR1 is SGDLS, CDR2 YYNGEE, per germline. Unmatched junction bases numbered 11, after V lost 3 bases and J lost 6 bases. CDR3 nucleotide sequence: TGTGCCAGCAGCGCCACCTCCGGGACTAGCCTGGATACGCAGTATTTT. It encodes CASSATSGTSLDTQYF.

The J gene is TRBJ1-5, the V gene TRBV19, with unresolved D. V was trimmed by 3 bases and J by 0 bases, leaving 9 bases between them. CDR1 is LNHDA, CDR2 SQIVND, per germline (reference sequence). The CDR3 has 15 residues. CDR3 loop: CASSITQYSNQPQHF. As DNA, the CDR3 is TGTGCCAGTAGTATCACACAGTATAGCAATCAGCCCCAGCATTTT.

This chain joins TRBV5-4 and TRBJ1-4; a possible D gene is TRBD1 (5 bases). CDR3 length equals 14 residues. V was pared by 0 bases and J by 5 bases, with 8 bases between. The germline V gene has CDR1 SGHNT and CDR2 YYREEE (reference sequence). The DNA for the CDR3 is TGTGCCAGCAGCTTGGGGAGGGGCAATGAAAAACTGTTTTTT. This encodes CASSLGRGNEKLFF. The full variable domain, its missing parts supplied by reference TRBV5-4 and TRBJ1-4, is ETGVTQSPTHLIKTRGQQVTLRCSSQSGHNTVSWYQQALGQGPQFIFQYYREEENGRGNFPPRFSGLQFPNYSSELNVNALELDDSALYLCASSLGRGNEKLFFGSGTQLSVL.

The rearrangement joins TRBV7-9 to TRBJ1-2; weak D call: TRBD1 (6 bases). The germline V gene encodes CDR1 SEHNR and CDR2 FQNEAQ (reference sequence). Trimming took 5 bases from V and 3 from J, leaving 19 bases between them. This CDR3 contains 16 residues. This CDR3 is CASSLDRDIAHYGYTF. CDR3 nucleotides: TGTGCCAGCAGCCTCGACCGGGACATAGCGCACTATGGCTACACCTTC. Drawing the rest from reference TRBV7-9 and TRBJ1-2, the complete variable domain is DTGVSQNPRHKITKRGQNVTFRCDPISEHNRLYWYRQTLGQGPEFLTYFQNEAQLEKSRLLSDRFSAERPKGSFSTLEIQRTEQGDSAMYLCASSLDRDIAHYGYTFGSGTRLTVV.

The chain recombines TRBV7-2 with TRBJ2-5; TRBD2 is a possible D gene (6 bases). Trimming shortened V by 1 base and J by 9 bases, and 9 bases separated the two germline ends. This CDR3 is 12 amino acids long. Germline V gene sequence: CDR1 SGHTA, CDR2 FQGNSA. The CDR3 region has the DNA TGTGCCAGCAGCTTAGAGACGGGGGCCCAGTACTTC. Its translation is CASSLETGAQYF.

This clone has more than one count but fewer than ten. The rearrangement uses TRBV27 and TRBJ1-5, with a tentative D call TRBD1 (5 bases). Germline-derived CDR1 and CDR2 are MNHEY and SMNVEV (reference sequence). Trimming took off 0 bases at V and 4 bases at J, with 7 bases between the two ends. The CDR3 has 14 amino acids. CDR3 sequence: CASSLSQDNQPQHF. DNA of the CDR3: TGTGCCAGCAGTTTATCACAGGATAATCAGCCCCAGCATTTT.

The rearrangement links TRBV11-3 to TRBJ2-3; TRBD2 matches at 13 bases. Per germline, CDR1 SGHNT and CDR2 YENEEA. This CDR3 has 16 amino acids. J was trimmed by 2 bases and V by 4 bases; bases with no gene match: 3. The CDR3 nucleotides read TGTGCCAGCAGCTCGACTAGCGGGGGGATCACAGATACGCAGTATTTT. Its protein is CASSSTSGGITDTQYF.